This TCR beta chain was obtained from a study of cytomegalovirus exposure and HLA in healthy donors. About this clone: Its matching antigen is unknown.

The data were produced by immunoSEQ multiplex PCR, yet TCRdb's version contains in-frame clones alone and is incomplete. The sample carries under 200,000 clones, approximately 89% recorded once. The study's findings and limits: Usually a TCR sequence was rare, but some public TCRs were found in many donors.

Germline CDR1 is SQVTM and CDR2 is ANQGSEA. The CDR3 covers 16 residues. V lost 3 bases and J lost 2, with 14 bases in between. This TCR was sampled from a woman aged 18-29 years in good health and CMV-seropositive. This chain uses TRBV29-1 with TRBJ2-6, with D perhaps TRBD1 (6 bases). Input material: PBMCs. The CDR3 DNA follows: TGCAGCGTTGACTCAGGGGCGATTGCTGGGGCCAACGTCCTGACTTTC. It yields the protein CSVDSGAIAGANVLTF.